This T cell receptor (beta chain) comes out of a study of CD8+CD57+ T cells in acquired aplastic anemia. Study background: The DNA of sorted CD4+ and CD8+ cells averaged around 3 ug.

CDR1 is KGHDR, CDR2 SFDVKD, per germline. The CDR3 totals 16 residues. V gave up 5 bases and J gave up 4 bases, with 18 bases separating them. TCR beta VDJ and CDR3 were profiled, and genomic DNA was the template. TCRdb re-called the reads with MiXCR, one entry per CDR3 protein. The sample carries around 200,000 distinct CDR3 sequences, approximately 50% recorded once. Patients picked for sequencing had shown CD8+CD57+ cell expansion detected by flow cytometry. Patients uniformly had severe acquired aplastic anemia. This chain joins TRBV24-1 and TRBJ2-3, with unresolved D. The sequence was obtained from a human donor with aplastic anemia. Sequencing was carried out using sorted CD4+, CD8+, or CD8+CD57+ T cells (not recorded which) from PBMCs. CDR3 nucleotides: TGTGCCACCAGTGCTAGAGTTGGGCATCCTGCAGATACGCAGTATTTT. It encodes CATSARVGHPADTQYF.